A single sample gave rise to the 18 T cell receptor beta chains below, sequenced in a study of Tregs in tolerant kidney transplant recipients (dated by TCRdb to between 2018 and 2020). Library method: the immunoSEQ multiplex PCR assay. Not all clones reach the TCRdb copy of this immuneACCESS table, which keeps in-frame sequences only. Checked studies attribute under half of the gap to unresolved V genes and leave the rest unexplained. This sample lists fewer than 20,000 clones; around four fifths were detected once. More than 2% of the sample rests with the top ten. The sequenced material came from Tregs from blood. These receptors came from a human donor in good health.

The rearrangement uses TRBV9 and TRBJ1-6; no clear D. CDR1 is SGDLS and CDR2 is YYNGEE in the germline V gene. Trimming removed 4 bases at V and 12 bases at J, with 14 bases between. The length of the CDR3 is 13 residues. The chain's CDR3 is CASSSPWAGPLHF. The CDR3 nucleotides read TGTGCCAGCAGCTCCCCTTGGGCGGGACCCCTCCACTTT.

The rearrangement joins TRBV19 to TRBJ2-7, with 7 bases matching TRBD1. This CDR3 has 15 amino acids. V was pared by 6 bases and J by 0 bases, with 8 bases of the junction left unmatched. Germline V gives CDR1 LNHDA, CDR2 SQIVND (reference sequence). CDR3 DNA sequence: TGTGCCAGTAGGGAATCCGGGACAGTCTCCTACGAGCAGTACTTC. It yields the protein CASRESGTVSYEQYF.

This chain links TRBV7-3 with TRBJ1-6, with a tentative D call TRBD1 (5 bases). V lost 5 bases and J 0 bases, leaving 11 bases between the germline ends. Germline V gives CDR1 SGHTA, CDR2 FQGTGA. This CDR3 is 16 amino acids long. CDR3 sequence: CASSRQMSSYNSPLHF. The CDR3 DNA reads as TGTGCCAGCAGCCGACAGATGAGCTCCTATAATTCACCCCTCCACTTT.

The rearrangement links TRBV5-1 to TRBJ1-4; TRBD1 matches 7 bases. This CDR3 is 15 amino acids long. The germline gives CDR1 SGHRS, CDR2 YFSETQ. Unmatched junction bases numbered 3, after V lost 4 bases and J lost 0 bases. CDR3 region: CASSLGTATNEKLFF. The CDR3 coding sequence is TGCGCCAGCAGCCTCGGGACAGCAACTAATGAAAAACTGTTTTTT.

The J gene is TRBJ1-1, the V gene TRBV19; D gene unclear. V was cut by 2 bases and J by 1 base, with 5 bases left in between. Germline V CDR1 and CDR2: LNHDA, SQIVND (reference sequence). The CDR3 consists of 13 residues. The CDR3 nucleotides are TGTGCCAGTAGTATACGGCCGAACACTGAAGCTTTCTTT. Its protein is CASSIRPNTEAFF.

CDR3 protein: CASSLEGETQYF. In DNA, the CDR3 is TGTGCCAGCAGTTTAGAGGGAGAGACCCAGTACTTC. The rearrangement uses TRBV27 and TRBJ2-5, with D possibly matching TRBD2 (5 bases). Trimming shortened V by 2 bases and J by 4 bases, and 5 bases separated the two germline ends. The length of the CDR3 is 12 residues. Looked up from germline, CDR1 is MNHEY and CDR2 is SMNVEV (reference sequence).

This clone has just one count. The chain joins TRBV2 to TRBJ1-2; the D is unclear. The length of the CDR3 is 11 residues. Germline lookup yields CDR1 SNHLY and CDR2 FYNNEI. V lost 8 bases, J lost 2 bases, and 6 bases lay in between. The CDR3 region has the DNA TGTGCCAGCTGGCGGAACTATGGCTACACCTTC. Residues: CASWRNYGYTF.

The chain employs TRBV27 and TRBJ2-2; 8 bases are a match to TRBD1. CDR1 and CDR2 from the germline V gene are MNHEY and SMNVEV (reference sequence). The V segment lost 8 bases and the J segment 6 bases; nucleotides outside the gene matches: 11. The CDR3 contains 15 residues. CDR3 sequence: CASSMDRVRSGELFF. For the CDR3, the DNA is TGTGCCAGCTCCATGGACAGGGTTCGCTCCGGGGAGCTGTTTTTT.

This chain uses TRBV11-2 with TRBJ2-5, with TRBD1 identical over 8 bases. The CDR3 totals 17 residues. The V gene end was trimmed by 3 bases and the J gene end by 0 bases; junction bases not matched to a gene: 9. Germline CDR1 and CDR2: SGHAT and FQNNGV. The chain's CDR3 is CASSFGQGGGYQETQYF. The CDR3 DNA follows: TGTGCCAGCAGCTTTGGACAGGGAGGAGGGTACCAAGAGACCCAGTACTTC.

The J gene is TRBJ2-6, the V gene TRBV5-1; unclear D gene. From germline, CDR1 is SGHRS and CDR2 YFSETQ. Deletions cut 7 bases from V and 6 bases from J, with 5 bases between. The CDR3 covers 11 residues. The CDR3 spells CASAQANVLTF. CDR3 DNA sequence: TGCGCCAGCGCCCAGGCCAACGTCCTGACTTTC.

The V call is TRBV7-9, the J call TRBJ2-4; a possible D gene is TRBD1 (6 bases). This CDR3 spans 13 amino acids. Germline loops: CDR1 SEHNR, CDR2 FQNEAQ (reference sequence). V lost 5 bases to trimming and J lost 7 bases, with 12 bases between them. The CDR3 DNA follows: TGTGCCAGCAGCCAGGGACAACGGAACATTCAGTACTTC. As protein: CASSQGQRNIQYF.

The chain is built from TRBV10-3 and TRBJ2-3, with 14 nucleotides matching TRBD2. Looked up from germline, CDR1 is ENHRY and CDR2 is SYGVKD. This CDR3 is 15 amino acids long. V shed 10 bases and J 2 bases; nucleotides not matched to a gene: 5. The CDR3 DNA sequence: TGTGCCACCGGGGGACTAGCGGGAGACACAGATACGCAGTATTTT. The encoded protein is CATGGLAGDTDTQYF.

V is TRBV19 and J is TRBJ1-2, with 10 bases matching TRBD1. CDR1 is LNHDA and CDR2 is SQIVND in the germline V gene (reference sequence). The CDR3 is 14 amino acids. J gave up 5 bases and V 5 bases, and 5 bases lay outside the gene matches. Here the CDR3 DNA reads TGTGCCAGTAGTGTCCGGGACAGGGGATATGGCTACACCTTC. It translates to CASSVRDRGYGYTF.

This clone was seen only once. CDR3 in amino acids: CASSLRTTSGTDTQYF. The CDR3, as DNA: TGTGCCAGCAGCTTACGGACTACCTCTGGCACAGATACGCAGTATTTT. The chain employs TRBV5-4 and TRBJ2-3; a weak D match, TRBD2 (6 bases). CDR1 SGHNT and CDR2 YYREEE come from the germline V gene (reference sequence). The CDR3 is made up of 16 amino acids. V was pared by 2 bases and J by 1 base, with 14 bases between.

The genes are TRBV20-1 and TRBJ2-5, with D uncertain. CDR3 length: 10 residues. Trimming stripped 5 bases from V and 1 base from J, with 2 bases between. The V gene's germline CDR1 is DFQATT and CDR2 SNEGSKA (reference sequence). CDR3: CSASQETQYF. CDR3 sequence (DNA): TGCAGTGCTTCCCAAGAGACCCAGTACTTC.

This chain links TRBV19 with TRBJ2-2; 9 bases fit TRBD2. The trim removed 7 bases at V and 1 base at J, leaving 10 bases unmatched. Germline CDR1 and CDR2: LNHDA and SQIVND (reference sequence). The CDR3 is made up of 17 amino acids. The DNA for the CDR3 is TGTGCCAGTATGGGGTTGACTAGCGGACTGAACACCGGGGAGCTGTTTTTT. It encodes CASMGLTSGLNTGELFF.

This chain links TRBV5-1 with TRBJ1-2, with 10 bases fitting TRBD1. CDR3 length: 15 residues. V lost 4 bases, J lost 8 bases, and 11 bases stayed unmatched. Per the germline V gene, CDR1 is SGHRS and CDR2 is YFSETQ. In DNA form, the CDR3 reads TGCGCCAGCAGCGGGCAGACAGGGGGCTTCGAGGGCTACACCTTC. Encoded protein: CASSGQTGGFEGYTF.

A word on this clone: Lacking the conserved final phenylalanine or tryptophan, this CDR3 likely reflects a read error. The limits of the CDR3 on the DNA are not certain, so only TCRdb's listed CDR3 is given. The chain recombines TRBV29-1 with TRBJ2-7; no check of the table's D call, TRBD1, against the DNA was made. Germline V gene sequence: CDR1 SQVTM, CDR2 ANQGSEA. The CDR3 has 16 residues if both end residues are counted. CDR3 amino acids: CSASSLLRAGPDPRLG.